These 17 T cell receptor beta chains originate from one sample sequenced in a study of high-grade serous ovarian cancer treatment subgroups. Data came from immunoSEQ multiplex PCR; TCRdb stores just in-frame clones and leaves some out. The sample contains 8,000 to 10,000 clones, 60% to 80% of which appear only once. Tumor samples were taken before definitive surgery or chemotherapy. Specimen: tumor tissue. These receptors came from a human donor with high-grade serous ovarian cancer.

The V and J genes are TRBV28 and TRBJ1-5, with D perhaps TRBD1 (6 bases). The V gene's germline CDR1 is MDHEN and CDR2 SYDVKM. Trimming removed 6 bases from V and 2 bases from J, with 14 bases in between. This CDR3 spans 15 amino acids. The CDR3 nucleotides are TGTGCCAGCAGACAGGGAAATAGCGGCAATCAGCCCCAGCATTTT. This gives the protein CASRQGNSGNQPQHF.

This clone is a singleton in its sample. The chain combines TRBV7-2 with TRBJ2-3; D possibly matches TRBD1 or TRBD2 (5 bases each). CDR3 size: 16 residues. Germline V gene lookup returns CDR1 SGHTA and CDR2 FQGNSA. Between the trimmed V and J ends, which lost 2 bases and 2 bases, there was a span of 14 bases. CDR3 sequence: CASSLHLGTTTDTQYF. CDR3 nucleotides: TGTGCCAGCAGCTTACACCTAGGGACCACCACAGATACGCAGTATTTT.

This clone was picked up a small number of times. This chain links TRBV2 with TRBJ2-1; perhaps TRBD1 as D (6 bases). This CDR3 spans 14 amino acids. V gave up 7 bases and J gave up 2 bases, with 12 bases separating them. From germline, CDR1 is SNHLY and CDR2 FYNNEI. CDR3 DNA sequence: TGTGCCAGCACTATCACAGGGCCCTACAATGAGCAGTTCTTC. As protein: CASTITGPYNEQFF.

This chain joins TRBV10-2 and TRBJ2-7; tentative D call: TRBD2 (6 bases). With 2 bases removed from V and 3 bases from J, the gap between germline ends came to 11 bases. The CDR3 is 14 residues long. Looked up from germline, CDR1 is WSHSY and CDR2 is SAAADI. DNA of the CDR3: TGCGCCAGCAGTGAGGCGGGATTTAGCTACGAGCAGTACTTC. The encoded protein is CASSEAGFSYEQYF.

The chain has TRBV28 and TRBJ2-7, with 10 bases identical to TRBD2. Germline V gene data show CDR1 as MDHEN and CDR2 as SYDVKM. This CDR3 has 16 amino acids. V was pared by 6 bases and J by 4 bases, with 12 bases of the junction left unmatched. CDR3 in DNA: TGTGCCAGCAGCCAAAACCAAGCGGGAGGGAGGTACGAGCAGTACTTC. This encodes CASSQNQAGGRYEQYF.

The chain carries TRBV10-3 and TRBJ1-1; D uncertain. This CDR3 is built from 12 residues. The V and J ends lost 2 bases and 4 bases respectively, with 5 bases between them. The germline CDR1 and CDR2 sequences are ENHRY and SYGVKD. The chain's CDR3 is CAISEPGTEAFF. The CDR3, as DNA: TGTGCCATCAGTGAGCCCGGCACTGAAGCTTTCTTT.

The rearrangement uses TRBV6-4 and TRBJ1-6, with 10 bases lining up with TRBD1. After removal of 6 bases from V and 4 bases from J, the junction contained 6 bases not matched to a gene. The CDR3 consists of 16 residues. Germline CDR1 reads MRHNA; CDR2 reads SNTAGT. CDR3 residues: CASRPGQGNYNSPLHF. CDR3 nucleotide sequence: TGTGCCAGCAGACCGGGACAGGGGAATTATAATTCACCCCTCCACTTT.

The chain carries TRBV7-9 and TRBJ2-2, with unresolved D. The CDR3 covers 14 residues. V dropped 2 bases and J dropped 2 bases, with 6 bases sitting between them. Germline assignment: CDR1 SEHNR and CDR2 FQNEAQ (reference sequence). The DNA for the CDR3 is TGTGCCAGCAGCTTATGGCAAAACACCGGGGAGCTGTTTTTT. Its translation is CASSLWQNTGELFF.

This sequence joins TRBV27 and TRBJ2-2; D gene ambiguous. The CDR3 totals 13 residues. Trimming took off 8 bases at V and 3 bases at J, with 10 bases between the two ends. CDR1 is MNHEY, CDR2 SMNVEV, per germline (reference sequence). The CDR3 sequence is CASGHRDTGELFF. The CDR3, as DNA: TGTGCCAGCGGGCACAGAGACACCGGGGAGCTGTTTTTT.

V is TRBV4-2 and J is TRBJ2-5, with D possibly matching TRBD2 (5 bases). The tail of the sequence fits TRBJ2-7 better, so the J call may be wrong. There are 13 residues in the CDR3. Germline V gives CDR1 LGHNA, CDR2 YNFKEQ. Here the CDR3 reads CASSQEGVSEQYF. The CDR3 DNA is TGTGCCAGCAGCCAAGAGGGAGTGAGCGAGCAGTACTTC.

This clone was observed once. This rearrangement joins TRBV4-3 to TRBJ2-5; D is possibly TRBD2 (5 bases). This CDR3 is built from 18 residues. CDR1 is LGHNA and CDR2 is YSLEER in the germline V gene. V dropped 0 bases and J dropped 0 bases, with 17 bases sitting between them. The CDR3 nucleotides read TGCGCCAGCAGCCAAGATGGTGGTGGGGAGCTGTACCAAGAGACCCAGTACTTC. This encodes CASSQDGGGELYQETQYF.

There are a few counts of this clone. The CDR3 DNA sequence: TGTGCCAGCTCACCACAAGGGACGACCGGGGAGCTGTTTTTT. Its protein product is CASSPQGTTGELFF. This chain uses TRBV18 with TRBJ2-2; D might be TRBD1 or TRBD2, each matching 5 bases. V shed 1 base and J shed 5 bases, with 8 bases lying between them. CDR1 is KGHSH, CDR2 LQKENI, per germline. This CDR3 region has 14 residues.

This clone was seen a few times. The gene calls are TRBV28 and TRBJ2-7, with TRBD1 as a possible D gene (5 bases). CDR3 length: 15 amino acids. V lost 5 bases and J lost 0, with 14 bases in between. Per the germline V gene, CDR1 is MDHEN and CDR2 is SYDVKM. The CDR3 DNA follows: TGTGCCAGCAGTGGTACAGGCGGAAGCTCCTACGAGCAGTACTTC. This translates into CASSGTGGSSYEQYF.

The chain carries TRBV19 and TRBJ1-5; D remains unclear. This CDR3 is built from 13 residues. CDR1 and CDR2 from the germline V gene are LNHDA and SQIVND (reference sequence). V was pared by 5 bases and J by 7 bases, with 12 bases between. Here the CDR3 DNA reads TGTGCCAGTAGTCCTGACATTCGGCAGCCCCAGCATTTT. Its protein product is CASSPDIRQPQHF.

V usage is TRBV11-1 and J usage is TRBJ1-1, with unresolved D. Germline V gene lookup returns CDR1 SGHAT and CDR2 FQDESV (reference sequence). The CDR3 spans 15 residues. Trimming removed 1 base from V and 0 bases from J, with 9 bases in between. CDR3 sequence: CASSLDVGMNTEAFF. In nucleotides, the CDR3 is TGTGCCAGCAGCTTAGATGTCGGCATGAACACTGAAGCTTTCTTT. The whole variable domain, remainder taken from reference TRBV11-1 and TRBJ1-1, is EAEVAQSPRYKITEKSQAVAFWCDPISGHATLYWYRQILGQGPELLVQFQDESVVDDSQLPKDRFSAERLKGVDSTLKIQPAELGDSAMYLCASSLDVGMNTEAFFGQGTRLTVV.

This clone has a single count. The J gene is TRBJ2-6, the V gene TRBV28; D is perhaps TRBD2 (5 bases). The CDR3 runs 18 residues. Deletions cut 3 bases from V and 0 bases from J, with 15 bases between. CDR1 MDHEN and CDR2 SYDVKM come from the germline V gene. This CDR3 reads CASSLEDEVLSGANVLTF. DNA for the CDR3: TGTGCCAGCAGTTTGGAGGATGAGGTCCTCTCTGGGGCCAACGTCCTGACTTTC.

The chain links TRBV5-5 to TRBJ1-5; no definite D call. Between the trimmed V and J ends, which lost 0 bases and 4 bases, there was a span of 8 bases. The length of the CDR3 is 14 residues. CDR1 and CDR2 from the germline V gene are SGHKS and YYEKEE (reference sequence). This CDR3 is CASSLVSENQPQHF. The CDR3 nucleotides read TGTGCCAGCAGCTTGGTGTCGGAAAATCAGCCCCAGCATTTT.